The clone carrying this T cell receptor beta chain was seen a handful of times. The antigen remains undetermined. MiXCR, applied by TCRdb to the 5' RACE reads, yields one record per CDR3 protein. The data show 400,000 to 550,000 distinct CDR3 sequences, with roughly 26% seen just once and 2.5% to 3.5% held by the top ten. The CDR3 totals 13 residues. The V end lost 4 bases, the J end lost 1 base, and 6 bases lay between the germline ends. CDR1 and CDR2 from the germline V gene are WNHNN and SYGVQD (reference sequence). The data are from a study of identical twins. Study-wide findings and caveats: Less excess twin sharing appeared in beta out-of-frame sequences. Zero-insertion findings could be partly confounded by invariant cells (MAIT and iNKT cells).

These data are also associated with another study on T cells expressing NK-cell markers. This second study says: Of eight sequenced donors, seven were HCMV-seropositive and one HCMV-seronegative. In roughly six donors, dominant NKG2C+ clonotypes were roughly 1.0-7.0% of CD8+ T cells.

V gene TRBV10-1 combines with J gene TRBJ2-3; the D is unclear. The sample taken for sequencing was CD4+ T cells sorted from blood. The clonotype was recovered from a woman aged 18-30 years in good health. As DNA, the CDR3 is TGCGCCAGCAGTGTACCAGGCACAGATACGCAGTATTTT. Encoded protein: CASSVPGTDTQYF.